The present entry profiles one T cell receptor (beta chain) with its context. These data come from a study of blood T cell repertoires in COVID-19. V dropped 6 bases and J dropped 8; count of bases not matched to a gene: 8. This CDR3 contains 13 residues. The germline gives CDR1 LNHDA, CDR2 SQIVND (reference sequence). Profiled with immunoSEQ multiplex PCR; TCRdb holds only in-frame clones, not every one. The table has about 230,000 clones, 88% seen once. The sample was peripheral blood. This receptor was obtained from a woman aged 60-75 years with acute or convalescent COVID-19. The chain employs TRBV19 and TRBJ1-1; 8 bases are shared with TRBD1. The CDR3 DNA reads TGTGCCAGTAGGACTTCCGGGACAGGCGAAGCTTTCTTT. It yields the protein CASRTSGTGEAFF.